This T cell receptor (beta chain) was captured by sequencing in a study of T cell responses to AZD1222 COVID-19 vaccine. TCRdb's copy holds only in-frame clones and misses some; the assay was immunoSEQ multiplex PCR. The sample comprises 73,000 or so clones, approximately 85% of which are singletons, and around 5% rests with the top ten. CDR3 size: 15 residues. Germline V gives CDR1 SGHDN, CDR2 FVKESK. Trimming pared 4 bases from V and 7 bases from J, leaving 14 bases between. The TCR originated in an adult in good health. The genes are TRBV14 and TRBJ1-6; D is possibly TRBD1 (5 bases). Source: peripheral blood, taken on day 0 of AZD1222 vaccination. The CDR3 DNA follows: TGTGCCAGCAGCCCCCGGGACCACCCAAATTCACCCCTCCACTTT. It is translated as CASSPRDHPNSPLHF.